Given below is one T cell receptor (beta chain) in context. The antigen is not known. In TCRdb, the 5' RACE reads were re-called with MiXCR into one record per CDR3 protein. In the table there are about 32,000 distinct CDR3 sequences, around 24% of which are singletons. General observations from the study: The TCR gene usage of tumor memory CD4+ T cells clustered together with blood and lymph node memory CD4+ cells and with lymph node naive CD4+ cells.

The CDR3 length is 11 residues. CDR1 is LGHNA and CDR2 is YNFKEQ in the germline V gene. The V end lost 1 base, the J end lost 6 bases, and 4 bases lay between the germline ends. Input material: memory CD4+ T cells sorted from blood. Noted subset: memory CD4+ T cells, CD4+CD45RO+CD25-. The chain links TRBV4-2 to TRBJ2-7; the D is unclear. This sequence was found in a female donor with breast cancer. As DNA, the CDR3 is TGTGCCAGCAGCCAAGCAGGCGAGCAGTACTTC. Protein sequence: CASSQAGEQYF.